The rows below give T cell receptor beta chains drawn from one sample of a study of neurological immune-mediated disorders. TCRdb reprocessed the 5' RACE reads via MiXCR and lists one record per CDR3 protein. Seen here are roughly 25,000 distinct CDR3 sequences, approximately 13% observed once, and the top ten hold roughly 5.4%. Sequencing was carried out using CD4+ T cells from blood. These TCRs come from a female donor with HTLV-1-associated myelopathy (HAM/TSP). Both conserved end residues are trimmed from each CDR3.

TRBV20-1	SASGQGNEKLF
TRBV9	ASSAQGGMNTEAF
TRBV12-5	ASGFFRSEQY
TRBV6-6	ASSRDRDYEQY
TRBV29-1	SVGKAGVSYNEQF
TRBV11-2	ASSPLGALNTEAF
TRBV5-1	ASSDSPGRGYAYEQY
TRBV5-1	ASNSGLNTGELF
TRBV5-1	ASSEDLGAGDGETQY
TRBV20-1	SARARSSYEQY
TRBV20-1	SASKAEYGYT
TRBV6-2/TRBV6-3	ASSPGTAYSPLH
TRBV20-1	SASRGVSNQPQH
TRBV19	ASQLGGGPNNEQF
TRBV11-2	ASRIAGVDTQY
TRBV20-1	SAQTRQGTNEQF
TRBV20-1	SARQIRETQY
TRBV29-1	SVTYIAGGLDTGELF
TRBV7-7	ASSSVAGSQETQY
TRBV20-1	SARDSLDVYSPLH
TRBV7-9	ASSHTSGRSYEQY
TRBV3-1	ASSQEDLAYEQY
TRBV20-1	SAPDRRNSPLH
TRBV5-5	ASSSTSGGGSEQF
TRBV6-6	ASSYRGVETQY
TRBV28	ASSYEPGQGIFGANVLT
TRBV20-1	SARTAGSSYEQY
TRBV18	ASSLQGRFYEQY
TRBV6-5	ATSSGTTYNEQF
TRBV27	ASRRLAGGPTYNEQF
TRBV20-1	SAWTGTGGYEQY
TRBV7-2	ASSLGQLYEQY
TRBV10-3	AISESTGSSGANVLT
TRBV5-1	ASSLDTKRGDTEAF
TRBV29-1	SVERGLSTDTQY
TRBV7-2	ASSLSGRDSEQY
TRBV5-1	ASSFAGGRAPSTDTQY
TRBV5-1	ASSLVSAPNEKLF
TRBV20-1	SASGGGNGETQY
TRBV27	AITKRGQGFTEAF
TRBV5-8	ASSQRDSTYEQY
TRBV4-1	ASSQVFRASSYEQY
TRBV29-1	SVASGTTTDTQY
TRBV5-1	ASSLIGNTGELF
TRBV5-1	ASCRRDRGTDTQY
TRBV20-1	SAATRGAIGDEQF
TRBV19	ASSLESTDTQY
TRBV7-6	ASSLESGRAYEQY
TRBV28	ASSLSPRTGGLYGYT
TRBV5-1	ASSSDRETQY